This entry lists 12 T cell receptor beta chains sequenced from one sample in a study of cytomegalovirus exposure and HLA in healthy donors. Clones were sequenced by immunoSEQ multiplex PCR, and TCRdb holds only the in-frame ones, with some missing. The sample includes 120,000 or so clones, around 86% of them seen just once. Source material: PBMCs. The receptors shown here come from a man aged 18 to 30 in good health and CMV-seronegative.

The chain is built from TRBV9 and TRBJ1-1, with D possibly TRBD1 on 6 matching bases. The CDR3 totals 16 residues. The V end was cut by 1 base, the J end by 2 bases, with 15 bases between. The germline V gene encodes CDR1 SGDLS and CDR2 YYNGEE. The CDR3 DNA sequence: TGTGCCAGCAGCGTATCGGGGGGGCGCGATAACACTGAAGCTTTCTTT. This translates into CASSVSGGRDNTEAFF.

The V gene is TRBV30, the J gene TRBJ2-1, with 16 bases aligning to TRBD2. V shed 3 bases, J shed 0 bases, and the junction held 8 bases outside the gene matches. There are 19 residues in the CDR3. Germline CDR1 reads GTSNPN; CDR2 reads SVGIG (reference sequence). DNA for the CDR3: TGTGCCTGGAGGGGGACTAGCGGGAGGGCCCTCCTCTCCTACAATGAGCAGTTCTTC. Amino acid sequence: CAWRGTSGRALLSYNEQFF.

This rearrangement joins TRBV6-5 to TRBJ1-2; 7 bases match TRBD1. V trimming: 6 bases; J trimming: 4 bases; junction bases outside the gene matches: 8. The CDR3 consists of 14 residues. The germline V gene has CDR1 MNHEY and CDR2 SVGAGI. The CDR3, as DNA: TGTGCCAGCAGCTACAAGGGACAGCGCTATGGCTACACCTTC. Translated: CASSYKGQRYGYTF.

This clone has a single count. Here the CDR3 reads CAWSVTVNYEQYF. CDR3 sequence (DNA): TGTGCCTGGAGTGTAACGGTAAACTACGAGCAGTACTTC. The chain uses TRBV30 and TRBJ2-7; D ambiguous. With 0 bases removed from V and 3 bases from J, the gap between germline ends came to 9 bases. The CDR3 runs 13 residues. Germline V gene lookup returns CDR1 GTSNPN and CDR2 SVGIG (reference sequence).

The V call is TRBV7-9, the J call TRBJ2-1; 8 positions agree with TRBD1. The junction had 13 bases not matched to a gene; V was cut back by 5 bases and J by 7 bases. Per germline, CDR1 SEHNR and CDR2 FQNEAQ (reference sequence). The CDR3 consists of 16 residues. The CDR3 DNA follows: TGTGCCAGCAGCGGGAGACAGGGGCCACCGTGGAATGAGCAGTTCTTC. Protein sequence: CASSGRQGPPWNEQFF.

This chain links TRBV7-2 with TRBJ2-5; 7 bases fit TRBD2. The germline gives CDR1 SGHTA, CDR2 FQGNSA. This CDR3 comprises 15 residues. Losses at the gene ends were 3 bases for V and 5 bases for J; bases not matched to a gene: 9. CDR3 DNA sequence: TGTGCCAGCAGCTTTGGGTCGGGGGGTCAGGAGACCCAGTACTTC. Residues: CASSFGSGGQETQYF.

This chain joins TRBV30 and TRBJ2-2; D is unresolved. The V and J ends lost 3 bases and 7 bases respectively, with 3 bases between them. The CDR3 length is 10 residues. Germline CDR1 and CDR2: GTSNPN and SVGIG (reference sequence). CDR3 amino acids: CAWSGGELFF. Written as DNA, the CDR3 is TGTGCCTGGAGCGGCGGGGAGCTGTTTTTT.

This chain joins TRBV14 and TRBJ2-3; 8 nucleotides line up with TRBD2. Germline-derived CDR1 and CDR2 are SGHDN and FVKESK. With V trimmed by 4 bases and J by 0 bases, 6 bases remained unmatched. CDR3 length equals 16 residues. The DNA for the CDR3 is TGTGCCAGCAGCCTTTGGGGACTAGGGAGCACAGATACGCAGTATTTT. As protein: CASSLWGLGSTDTQYF.

This clone was observed at least ten times. This sequence joins TRBV6-4 and TRBJ2-6; a possible D gene is TRBD2 (5 bases). The CDR3 is 15 residues long. The ends were cut back, 2 bases at V and 0 bases at J, with 5 bases in the middle. The germline V gene encodes CDR1 MRHNA and CDR2 SNTAGT. CDR3 amino acids: CASSDRDSGANVLTF. DNA of the CDR3: TGTGCCAGCAGTGACCGGGACTCTGGGGCCAACGTCCTGACTTTC.

The chain carries TRBV30 and TRBJ2-1; TRBD1 is a possible D gene (6 bases). The V end was cut by 0 bases, the J end by 13 bases, with 10 bases between. The CDR3 sequence is 11 residues long. CDR1 and CDR2 (germline): GTSNPN, SVGIG (reference sequence). Written as DNA, the CDR3 is TGTGCCTGGAGTGTACCAGGGGCCCAGTTCTTC. Translation gives CAWSVPGAQFF.

The genes are TRBV27 and TRBJ1-5; 8 bases are shared with TRBD1. This CDR3 has 16 residues. CDR1 and CDR2 from the germline V gene are MNHEY and SMNVEV (reference sequence). The V gene end was trimmed by 5 bases and the J gene end by 6 bases; junction bases not matched to a gene: 12. The CDR3 protein is CASSPWGQALSQPQHF. Here the CDR3 DNA reads TGTGCCAGCAGTCCATGGGGACAGGCCCTTAGTCAGCCCCAGCATTTT.

The chain carries TRBV10-3 and TRBJ1-3; the match to TRBD1 covers 7 bases. The CDR3 consists of 17 residues. V shed 2 bases and J 0 bases; nucleotides not matched to a gene: 7. CDR1 is ENHRY, CDR2 SYGVKD, per germline. The CDR3 protein is CAISEPRTGASGNTIYF. The CDR3 DNA follows: TGTGCCATCAGTGAGCCCAGGACAGGAGCCTCTGGAAACACCATATATTTT.